The 7 T cell receptor beta chains below were found in one sample sequenced in a study of control samples from healthy donors and cancer patients. TCRdb keeps only in-frame clones here, not all; method: immunoSEQ multiplex PCR. The profile covers roughly 220,000 clones, with roughly 94% appearing a single time and 1.5% taken by the ten largest. Sequencing was performed on blood. The receptors derive from a man over 45 in good health.

The chain combines TRBV28 with TRBJ1-1; 10 bases line up with TRBD1. Germline-derived CDR1 and CDR2 are MDHEN and SYDVKM. J lost 1 base, V lost 6 bases, and 5 bases had no gene match. The length of the CDR3 is 15 residues. The DNA for the CDR3 is TGTGCCAGCAGGACAGGGGGCGATGGGAACACTGAAGCTTTCTTT. Its protein is CASRTGGDGNTEAFF.

This chain joins TRBV5-4 and TRBJ1-2; D possibly corresponds to TRBD1 (5 bases). Trimming cost V 3 bases and J 0 bases, with 12 bases left between them. This CDR3 has 15 residues. Per the germline V gene, CDR1 is SGHNT and CDR2 is YYREEE (reference sequence). CDR3 in amino acids: CASSSRGSSNYGYTF. CDR3 coding DNA: TGTGCCAGCAGCTCGCGGGGCAGTTCTAACTATGGCTACACCTTC.

The V call is TRBV7-3, the J call TRBJ2-3; 10 bases map to TRBD2. V shed 1 base and J 6 bases; nucleotides not matched to a gene: 7. CDR1 is SGHTA, CDR2 FQGTGA, per germline. There are 16 residues in the CDR3. The CDR3 protein is CASSLSSGGPGDTQYF. The DNA of the CDR3 is TGTGCCAGCAGCTTAAGTAGCGGGGGGCCAGGGGATACGCAGTATTTT.

The chain couples TRBV19 to TRBJ1-1; D perhaps matches TRBD1 (6 bases). Per the germline V gene, CDR1 is LNHDA and CDR2 is SQIVND (reference sequence). The CDR3 contains 14 residues. The germline V and J ends were trimmed by 5 bases and 3 bases, with 13 bases remaining between them. The CDR3 DNA follows: TGTGCCAGTAGTGAGATACAGGGATACACTGAAGCTTTCTTT. Protein sequence: CASSEIQGYTEAFF.

The chain recombines TRBV4-1 with TRBJ2-2, with a weak D call TRBD1 (5 bases). Germline loops: CDR1 MGHRA, CDR2 YSYEKL. The germline V and J ends were trimmed by 0 bases and 6 bases, with 14 bases remaining between them. The length of the CDR3 is 16 residues. This CDR3 is CASSQDRPQGPGELFF. The DNA of the CDR3 is TGCGCCAGCAGCCAAGATCGACCCCAGGGTCCCGGGGAGCTGTTTTTT.

The chain links TRBV5-1 to TRBJ2-2, with 7 positions matching TRBD1. The length of the CDR3 is 15 residues. Germline values: CDR1 SGHRS, CDR2 YFSETQ. V lost 4 bases to trimming and J lost 0 bases; unmatched junction nucleotides: 3. CDR3 DNA sequence: TGCGCCAGCAGCCCGGACAGGCCGAACACCGGGGAGCTGTTTTTT. Protein sequence: CASSPDRPNTGELFF. Drawing the rest from reference TRBV5-1 and TRBJ2-2, the complete variable domain is KAGVTQTPRYLIKTRGQQVTLSCSPISGHRSVSWYQQTPGQGLQFLFEYFSETQRNKGNFPGRFSGRQFSNSRSEMNVSTLELGDSALYLCASSPDRPNTGELFFGEGSRLTVL.

The chain joins TRBV19 to TRBJ2-1, with D possibly matching TRBD2 (6 bases). The V gene's germline CDR1 is LNHDA and CDR2 SQIVND (reference sequence). The length of the CDR3 is 16 residues. The V end lost 0 bases, the J end lost 4 bases, and 13 bases lay between the germline ends. The CDR3 region has the DNA TGTGCCAGTAGTATAGAGGGGGGAAGAAGGTACAATGAGCAGTTCTTC. It encodes CASSIEGGRRYNEQFF.